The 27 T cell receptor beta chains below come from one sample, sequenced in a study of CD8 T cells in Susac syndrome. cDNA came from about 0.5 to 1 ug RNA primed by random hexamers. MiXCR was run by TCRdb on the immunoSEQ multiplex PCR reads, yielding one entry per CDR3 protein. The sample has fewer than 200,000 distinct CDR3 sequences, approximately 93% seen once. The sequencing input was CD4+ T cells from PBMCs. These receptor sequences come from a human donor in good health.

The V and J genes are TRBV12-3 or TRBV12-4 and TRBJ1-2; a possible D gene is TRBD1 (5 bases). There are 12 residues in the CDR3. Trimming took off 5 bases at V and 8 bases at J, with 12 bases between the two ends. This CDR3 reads CASSPEDSGYTF. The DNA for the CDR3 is TGTGCCAGCAGTCCTGAAGACAGCGGCTACACCTTC.

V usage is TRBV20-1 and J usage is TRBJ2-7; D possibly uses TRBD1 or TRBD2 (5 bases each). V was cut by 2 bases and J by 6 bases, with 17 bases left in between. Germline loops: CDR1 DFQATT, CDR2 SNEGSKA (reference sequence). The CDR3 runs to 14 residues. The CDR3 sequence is CSARQGAAAREQYF. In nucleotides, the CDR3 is TGCAGTGCTAGACAGGGAGCGGCGGCTCGCGAGCAGTACTTC.

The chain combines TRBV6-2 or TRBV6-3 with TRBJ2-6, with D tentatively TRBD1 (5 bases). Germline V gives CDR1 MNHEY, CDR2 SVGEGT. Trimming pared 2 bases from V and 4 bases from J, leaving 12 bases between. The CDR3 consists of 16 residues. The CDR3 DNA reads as TGTGCCAGCAGTTACCCGAGACAGTTCGGGGCCAACGTCCTGACTTTC. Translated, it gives CASSYPRQFGANVLTF.

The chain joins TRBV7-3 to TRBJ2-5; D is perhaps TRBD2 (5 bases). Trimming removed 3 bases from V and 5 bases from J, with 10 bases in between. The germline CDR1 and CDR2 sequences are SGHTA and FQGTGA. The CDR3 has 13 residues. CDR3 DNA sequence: TGTGCCAGCAGCTTCCTACTAGGGGAGACCCAGTACTTC. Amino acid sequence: CASSFLLGETQYF.

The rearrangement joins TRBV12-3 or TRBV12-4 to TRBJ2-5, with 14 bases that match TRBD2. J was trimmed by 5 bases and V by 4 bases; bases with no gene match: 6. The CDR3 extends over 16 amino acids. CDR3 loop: CASSSTSGGAGETQYF. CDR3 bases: TGTGCCAGCAGTTCGACTAGCGGGGGGGCAGGGGAGACCCAGTACTTC.

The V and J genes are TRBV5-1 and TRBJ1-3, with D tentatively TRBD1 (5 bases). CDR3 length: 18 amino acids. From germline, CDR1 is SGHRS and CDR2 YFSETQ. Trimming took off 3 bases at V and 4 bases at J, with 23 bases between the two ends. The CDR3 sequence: CASSWDPGQFSEGNTIYF. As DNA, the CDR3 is TGCGCCAGCAGCTGGGACCCGGGCCAATTCTCCGAAGGAAACACCATATATTTT. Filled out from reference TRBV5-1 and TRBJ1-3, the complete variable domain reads KAGVTQTPRYLIKTRGQQVTLSCSPISGHRSVSWYQQTPGQGLQFLFEYFSETQRNKGNFPGRFSGRQFSNSRSEMNVSTLELGDSALYLCASSWDPGQFSEGNTIYFGEGSWLTVV.

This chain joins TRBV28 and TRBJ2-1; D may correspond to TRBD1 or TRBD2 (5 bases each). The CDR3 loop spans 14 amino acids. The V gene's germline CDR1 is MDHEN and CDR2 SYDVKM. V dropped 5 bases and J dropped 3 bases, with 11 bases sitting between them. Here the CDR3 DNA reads TGTGCCAGCAGTGCCCATGGGGGCTACAATGAGCAGTTCTTC. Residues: CASSAHGGYNEQFF.

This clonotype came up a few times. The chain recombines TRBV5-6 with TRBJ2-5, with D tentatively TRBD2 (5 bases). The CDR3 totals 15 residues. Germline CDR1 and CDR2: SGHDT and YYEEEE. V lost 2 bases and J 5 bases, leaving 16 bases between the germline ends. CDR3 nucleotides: TGTGCCAGCAGCTTTCGGACTCCAGAGAAGGAGACCCAGTACTTC. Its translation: CASSFRTPEKETQYF.

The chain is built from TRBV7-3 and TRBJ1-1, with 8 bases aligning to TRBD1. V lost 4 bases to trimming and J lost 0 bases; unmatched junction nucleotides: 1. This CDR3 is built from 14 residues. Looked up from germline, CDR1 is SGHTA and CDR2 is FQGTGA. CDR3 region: CASSWTGLNTEAFF. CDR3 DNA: TGTGCCAGCAGCTGGACAGGGTTGAACACTGAAGCTTTCTTT.

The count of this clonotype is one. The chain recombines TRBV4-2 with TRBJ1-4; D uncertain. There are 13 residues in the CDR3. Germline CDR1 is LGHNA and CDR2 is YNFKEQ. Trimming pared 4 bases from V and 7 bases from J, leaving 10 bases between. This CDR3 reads CASSRPEIEKLFF. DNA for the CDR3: TGTGCCAGCAGCCGCCCCGAGATTGAAAAACTGTTTTTT.

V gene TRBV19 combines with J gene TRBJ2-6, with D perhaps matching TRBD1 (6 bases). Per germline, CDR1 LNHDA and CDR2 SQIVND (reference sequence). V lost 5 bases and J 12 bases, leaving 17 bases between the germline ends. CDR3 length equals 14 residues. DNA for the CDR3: TGTGCCAGTAGTCCCGGGACACCCCGAGTCGTCCTGACTTTC. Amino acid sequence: CASSPGTPRVVLTF.

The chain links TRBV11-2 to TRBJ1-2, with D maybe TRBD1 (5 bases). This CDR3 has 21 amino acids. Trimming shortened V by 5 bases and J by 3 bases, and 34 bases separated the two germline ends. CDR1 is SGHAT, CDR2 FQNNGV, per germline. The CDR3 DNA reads TGTGCCAGCAGCCCAAAACTTCAATACAACCGGGACGGAGAAGGAGACTATGGCTACACCTTC. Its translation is CASSPKLQYNRDGEGDYGYTF.

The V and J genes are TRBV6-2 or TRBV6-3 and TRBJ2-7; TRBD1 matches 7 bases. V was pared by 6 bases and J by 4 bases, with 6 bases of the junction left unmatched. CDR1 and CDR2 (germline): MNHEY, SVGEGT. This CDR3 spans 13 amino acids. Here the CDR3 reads CASSSQGWYEQYV. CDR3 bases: TGTGCCAGCAGCTCACAGGGGTGGTACGAGCAGTACGTC.

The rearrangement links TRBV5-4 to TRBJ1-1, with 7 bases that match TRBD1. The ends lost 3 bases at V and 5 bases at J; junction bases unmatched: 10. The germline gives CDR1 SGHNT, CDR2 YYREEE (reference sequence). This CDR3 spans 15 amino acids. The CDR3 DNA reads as TGTGCCAGCAGCTCTCAGGGGGTAGACGGGACTGAAGCTTTCTTT. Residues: CASSSQGVDGTEAFF.

The CDR3 is CASSLQSGNYGYTF. CDR3 sequence (DNA): TGTGCCAGCAGCCTTCAATCAGGGAACTATGGCTACACCTTC. The V and J genes are TRBV7-2 and TRBJ1-2; tentatively, D is TRBD1 (5 bases). The germline gives CDR1 SGHTA, CDR2 FQGNSA. CDR3 length: 14 amino acids. Trimming removed 5 bases at V and 2 bases at J, with 12 bases between.

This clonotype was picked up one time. The CDR3 spells CASSLVKASYNEQFF. CDR3 nucleotides: TGCGCCAGCAGCTTGGTAAAGGCGTCCTACAATGAGCAGTTCTTC. The chain employs TRBV5-1 and TRBJ2-1, with unresolved D. The V gene lost 0 bases and the J gene lost 1 base, with 8 bases spanning the gap. CDR3 length equals 15 residues. Germline V gene lookup returns CDR1 SGHRS and CDR2 YFSETQ. The complete variable domain, with remaining parts taken from reference TRBV5-1 and TRBJ2-1, reads KAGVTQTPRYLIKTRGQQVTLSCSPISGHRSVSWYQQTPGQGLQFLFEYFSETQRNKGNFPGRFSGRQFSNSRSEMNVSTLELGDSALYLCASSLVKASYNEQFFGPGTRLTVL.

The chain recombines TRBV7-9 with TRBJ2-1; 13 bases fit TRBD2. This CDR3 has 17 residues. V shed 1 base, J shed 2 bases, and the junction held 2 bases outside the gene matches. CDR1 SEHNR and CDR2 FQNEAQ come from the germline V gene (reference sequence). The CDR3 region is CASSLGGLAGAYNEQFF. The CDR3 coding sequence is TGTGCCAGCAGCTTAGGCGGACTAGCGGGAGCCTACAATGAGCAGTTCTTC. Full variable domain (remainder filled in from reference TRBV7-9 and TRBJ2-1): DTGVSQNPRHKITKRGQNVTFRCDPISEHNRLYWYRQTLGQGPEFLTYFQNEAQLEKSRLLSDRFSAERPKGSFSTLEIQRTEQGDSAMYLCASSLGGLAGAYNEQFFGPGTRLTVL.

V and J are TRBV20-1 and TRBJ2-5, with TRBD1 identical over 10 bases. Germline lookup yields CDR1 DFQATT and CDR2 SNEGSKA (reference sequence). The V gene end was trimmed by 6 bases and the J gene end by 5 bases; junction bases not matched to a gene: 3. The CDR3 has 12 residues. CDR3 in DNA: TGCAGTGCGCAGACAGGGGGCGAGACCCAGTACTTC. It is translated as CSAQTGGETQYF.

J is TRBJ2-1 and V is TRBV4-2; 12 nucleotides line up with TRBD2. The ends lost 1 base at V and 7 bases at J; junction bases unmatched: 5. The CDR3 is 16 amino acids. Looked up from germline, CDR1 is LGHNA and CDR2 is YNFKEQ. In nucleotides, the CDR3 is TGTGCCAGCAGCCAAGGCGGCCTAGCGGGGGGGAATGAGCAGTTCTTC. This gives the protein CASSQGGLAGGNEQFF.

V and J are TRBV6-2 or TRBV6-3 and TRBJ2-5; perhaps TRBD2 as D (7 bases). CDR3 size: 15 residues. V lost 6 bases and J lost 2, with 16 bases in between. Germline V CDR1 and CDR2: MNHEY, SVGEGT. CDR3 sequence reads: CASSAGARIQETQYF. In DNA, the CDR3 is TGTGCCAGCAGCGCGGGGGCCCGGATTCAAGAGACCCAGTACTTC.

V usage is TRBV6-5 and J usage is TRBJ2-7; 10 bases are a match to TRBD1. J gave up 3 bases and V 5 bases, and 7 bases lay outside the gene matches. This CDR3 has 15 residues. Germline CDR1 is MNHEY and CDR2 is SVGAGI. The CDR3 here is CASSAWDRGIYEQYF. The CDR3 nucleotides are TGTGCCAGCAGTGCCTGGGACAGGGGTATCTACGAGCAGTACTTC.

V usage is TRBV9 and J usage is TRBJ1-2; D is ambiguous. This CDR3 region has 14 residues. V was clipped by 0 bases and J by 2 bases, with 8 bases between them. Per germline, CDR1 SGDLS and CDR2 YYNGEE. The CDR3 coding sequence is TGTGCCAGCAGCGTAGTTACGCCCAACTATGGCTACACCTTC. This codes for CASSVVTPNYGYTF.

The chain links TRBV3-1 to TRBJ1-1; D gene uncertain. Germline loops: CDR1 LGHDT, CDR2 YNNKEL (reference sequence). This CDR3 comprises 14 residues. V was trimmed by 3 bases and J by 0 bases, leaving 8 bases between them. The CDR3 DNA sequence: TGTGCCAGCAGCCACCTGGGAATGAACACTGAAGCTTTCTTT. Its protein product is CASSHLGMNTEAFF.

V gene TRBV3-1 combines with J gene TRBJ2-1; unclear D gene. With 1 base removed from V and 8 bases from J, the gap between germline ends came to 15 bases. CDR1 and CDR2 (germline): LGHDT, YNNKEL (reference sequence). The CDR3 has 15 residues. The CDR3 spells CASSQAQLRSDEQFF. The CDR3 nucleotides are TGTGCCAGCAGCCAAGCTCAGTTACGCAGCGATGAGCAGTTCTTC.

The CDR3 DNA reads TGTGCCAGCAGCCTAATAGTGGTCTACACTGAAGCTTTCTTT. This codes for CASSLIVVYTEAFF. The rearrangement uses TRBV14 and TRBJ1-1, with D unclear. The CDR3 covers 14 residues. V lost 4 bases and J lost 3, with 12 bases in between. Germline V CDR1 and CDR2: SGHDN, FVKESK.

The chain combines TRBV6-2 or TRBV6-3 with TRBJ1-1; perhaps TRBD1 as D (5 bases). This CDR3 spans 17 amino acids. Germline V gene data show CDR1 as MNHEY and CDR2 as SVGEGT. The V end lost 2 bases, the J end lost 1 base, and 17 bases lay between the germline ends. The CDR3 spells CASSYPQGGSRNTEAFF. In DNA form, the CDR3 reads TGTGCCAGCAGTTACCCCCAGGGTGGCAGTAGGAACACTGAAGCTTTCTTT.

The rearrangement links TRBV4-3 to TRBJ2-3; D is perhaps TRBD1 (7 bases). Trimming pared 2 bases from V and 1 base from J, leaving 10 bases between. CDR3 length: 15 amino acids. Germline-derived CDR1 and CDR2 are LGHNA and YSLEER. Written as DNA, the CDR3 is TGCGCCAGCAGCCAAACAGGGGAGGGCACAGATACGCAGTATTTT. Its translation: CASSQTGEGTDTQYF.